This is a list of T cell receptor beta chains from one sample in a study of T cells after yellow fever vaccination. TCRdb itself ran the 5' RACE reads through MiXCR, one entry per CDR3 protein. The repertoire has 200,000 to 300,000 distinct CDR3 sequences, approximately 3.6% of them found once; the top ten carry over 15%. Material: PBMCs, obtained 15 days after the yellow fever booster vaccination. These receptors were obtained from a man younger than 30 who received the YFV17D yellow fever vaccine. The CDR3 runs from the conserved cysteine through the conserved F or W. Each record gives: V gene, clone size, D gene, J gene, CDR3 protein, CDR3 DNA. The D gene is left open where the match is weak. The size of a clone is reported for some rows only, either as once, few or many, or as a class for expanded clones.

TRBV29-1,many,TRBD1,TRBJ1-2,CSVYPNGQDGYTF,TGCAGCGTCTACCCCAATGGACAGGATGGCTACACCTTC
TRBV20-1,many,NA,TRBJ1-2,CSARGDRSEGYTF,TGCAGTGCTAGAGGCGACAGGTCAGAAGGCTACACCTTC
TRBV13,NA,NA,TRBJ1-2,CASSKGANYGYAF,TGTGCCAGCAGCAAAGGGGCTAACTATGGCTACGCCTTC
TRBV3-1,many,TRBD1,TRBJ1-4,CASSLAGGEEEKLFF,TGTGCCAGCAGCCTGGCAGGGGGAGAGGAGGAAAAACTGTTTTTT
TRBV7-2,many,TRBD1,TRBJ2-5,CASSLFGTGGETQYF,TGTGCCAGCAGCCTTTTTGGGACAGGGGGAGAGACCCAGTACTTC
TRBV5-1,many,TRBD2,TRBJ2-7,CASSLYAGDYEQYF,TGCGCCAGCAGCTTGTATGCGGGGGATTACGAGCAGTACTTC
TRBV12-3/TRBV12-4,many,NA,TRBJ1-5,CASSLAGDSNQPQHF,TGTGCCAGCAGCTTAGCAGGGGATAGCAATCAGCCCCAGCATTTT
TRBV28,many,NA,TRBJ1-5,CASSWDREGNQPQHF,TGTGCCAGCAGTTGGGACCGAGAGGGCAATCAGCCCCAGCATTTT
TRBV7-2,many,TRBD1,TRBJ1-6,CASSAVSQGDPYNSPLHF,TGTGCCAGCAGCGCGGTTAGCCAGGGGGACCCCTATAATTCACCCCTCCACTTT
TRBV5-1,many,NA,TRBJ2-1,CASSLERGYNEQFF,TGCGCCAGCAGCCTCGAGAGAGGCTACAATGAGCAGTTCTTC
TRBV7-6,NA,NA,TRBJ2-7,CASSSTDGSSYEQYF,TGTGCCAGCAGCTCCACGGACGGTAGCTCCTACGAGCAGTACTTC
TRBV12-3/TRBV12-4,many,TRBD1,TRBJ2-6,CASHAGQGFSGANVLTF,TGTGCCTCACACGCGGGACAGGGTTTTTCTGGGGCCAACGTCCTGACTTTC
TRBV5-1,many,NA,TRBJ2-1,CASSSLGAYNEQFF,TGCGCCAGCAGCTCCCTGGGAGCCTACAATGAGCAGTTCTTC
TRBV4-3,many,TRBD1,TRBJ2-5,CASSRVTGGAETQYF,TGCGCCAGCAGCCGGGTGACAGGGGGCGCGGAGACCCAGTACTTC
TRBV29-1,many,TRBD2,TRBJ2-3,CSVAREVTDTQYF,TGCAGCGTTGCTCGGGAGGTCACAGATACGCAGTATTTT
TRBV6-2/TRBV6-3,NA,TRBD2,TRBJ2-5,CASSYSISAGGFQETQYF,TGTGCCAGCAGTTACTCGATTTCGGCGGGGGGGTTCCAAGAGACCCAGTACTTC
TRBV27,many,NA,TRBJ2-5,CASSVQQAGETQYF,TGTGCCAGCAGTGTACAACAGGCAGGGGAGACCCAGTACTTC
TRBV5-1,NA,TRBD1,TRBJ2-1,CASSSLKTGSYNEQFF,TGCGCCAGCAGCTCCCTTAAGACAGGGTCCTACAATGAGCAGTTCTTC